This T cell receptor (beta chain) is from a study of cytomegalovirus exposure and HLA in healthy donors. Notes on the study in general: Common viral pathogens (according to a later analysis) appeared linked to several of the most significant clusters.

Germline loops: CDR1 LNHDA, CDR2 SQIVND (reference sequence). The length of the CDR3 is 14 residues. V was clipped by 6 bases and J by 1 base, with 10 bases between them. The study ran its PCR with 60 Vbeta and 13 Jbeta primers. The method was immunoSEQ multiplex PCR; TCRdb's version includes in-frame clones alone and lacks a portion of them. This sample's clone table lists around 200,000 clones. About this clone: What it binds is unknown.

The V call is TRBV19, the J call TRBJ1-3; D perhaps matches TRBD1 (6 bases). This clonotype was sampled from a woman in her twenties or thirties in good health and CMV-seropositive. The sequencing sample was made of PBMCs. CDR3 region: CASSSTGSGNTIYF. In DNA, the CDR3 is TGTGCCAGTAGCTCTACAGGGTCTGGAAACACCATATATTTT.